The following is a T cell receptor beta chain sequence with its context. The antigen remains unidentified. The record originates from a study of shared clonotypes between healthy human individuals. Background on the study: Three plates each covered CD4 naive and memory; CD8 naive two, CD8 memory one.

The repertoire was sequenced with immunoSEQ multiplex PCR; TCRdb's copy has only in-frame clones and lacks some. The sample consists of 850,000 to 1,200,000 clones, 60% to 80% of them appearing once. The CDR3 length is 14 residues. Trimming took 5 bases from V and 3 from J, leaving 14 bases between them. Germline CDR1 reads SGHTA; CDR2 reads FQGNSA. Overall study findings and caveats: Deeper or shallower sequencing was expected to change how clonotypes are shared among donors. As a rule, naive subsets had a larger estimated richness than memory subsets.

The V gene is TRBV7-2, the J gene TRBJ2-7; D is perhaps TRBD1 (5 bases). The source of this sequence is a man younger than 30 in good health. What was sequenced was memory CD4+ T cells sorted from blood. Indicated subset: CD45RA-negative fraction. CDR3 DNA sequence: TGTGCCAGCAGCCCCTCCAGGGCGATCTACGAGCAGTACTTC. Protein sequence: CASSPSRAIYEQYF.